The 13 T cell receptor beta chains below were found in one sample sequenced in a study of blood T cells in healthy people across ages. A J-beta primer mix and a sample-barcoded 5' primer were used in a second PCR of about 7 to 12 cycles. TCRdb re-called the 5' RACE reads with MiXCR, one entry per CDR3 protein. Here the sample spans some 1.4 million distinct CDR3 sequences, 35% to 45% being singletons. Sequenced material: blood. Source of these receptors: a woman under 30 in good health.

The chain combines TRBV7-9 with TRBJ2-1; D tentatively reads TRBD1 or TRBD2 (5 bases each). This CDR3 has 12 amino acids. Trimming took 3 bases from V and 12 from J, leaving 12 bases between them. CDR1 is SEHNR and CDR2 is FQNEAQ in the germline V gene (reference sequence). CDR3 coding DNA: TGTGCCAGCAGCTTGGGGGAAGGAATGCAGTTCTTC. This codes for CASSLGEGMQFF.

The rearrangement links TRBV6-1 to TRBJ2-1; D remains ambiguous. Germline values: CDR1 MNHNS, CDR2 SASEGT. V shed 9 bases and J shed 14 bases, with 8 bases lying between them. The CDR3 has 8 amino acids. The CDR3 loop reads CASNREFF. The DNA for the CDR3 is TGTGCCAGTAACCGGGAGTTCTTC.

In its sample, this clonotype was seen a few times. This chain connects TRBV5-1 to TRBJ1-1; unclear D gene. CDR3 length: 15 amino acids. The germline gives CDR1 SGHRS, CDR2 YFSETQ. The V end lost 0 bases, the J end lost 3 bases, and 12 bases lay between the germline ends. Written as DNA, the CDR3 is TGCGCCAGCAGCTTGGGACCAGTCGGCGACACTGAAGCTTTCTTT. It encodes CASSLGPVGDTEAFF.

The chain carries TRBV20-1 and TRBJ2-7, with 12 bases identical to TRBD2. Germline CDR1 DFQATT, CDR2 SNEGSKA (reference sequence). V lost 1 base and J lost 0; bases outside the gene matches: 7. There are 17 residues in the CDR3. The CDR3 nucleotides are TGCAGTGCTAGAGTCGATCGGACTAGCGGGGCCTCCTACGAGCAGTACTTC. This gives the protein CSARVDRTSGASYEQYF.

The rearrangement joins TRBV29-1 to TRBJ2-2, with 7 bases identical to TRBD2. This CDR3 region has 14 residues. The germline V gene has CDR1 SQVTM and CDR2 ANQGSEA. V was pared by 4 bases and J by 0 bases, with 2 bases of the junction left unmatched. Written as DNA, the CDR3 is TGCAGCGTTGCAGCGGGGACGAACACCGGGGAGCTGTTTTTT. This codes for CSVAAGTNTGELFF.

The rearrangement links TRBV20-1 to TRBJ2-1; 10 nucleotides line up with TRBD2. The V gene end was trimmed by 2 bases and the J gene end by 8 bases; junction bases not matched to a gene: 9. The CDR3 loop spans 15 amino acids. Per germline, CDR1 DFQATT and CDR2 SNEGSKA (reference sequence). CDR3 DNA: TGCAGTGCTAGATTATCTAGCGGGAGTGGGGATGAGCAGTTCTTC. Translating it yields CSARLSSGSGDEQFF.

The chain joins TRBV10-3 to TRBJ2-7; a possible D gene is TRBD1 (6 bases). The CDR3 runs to 14 residues. V lost 6 bases, J lost 0 bases, and 12 bases lay in between. Germline lookup yields CDR1 ENHRY and CDR2 SYGVKD. The CDR3, as DNA: TGTGCCATCAGCGGAGGACAGAACTCCTACGAGCAGTACTTC. Its translation: CAISGGQNSYEQYF.

V gene TRBV7-6 combines with J gene TRBJ2-3; TRBD2 might be the D (5 bases). Germline lookup yields CDR1 SGHVS and CDR2 FNYEAQ. The CDR3 has 16 residues. The V gene lost 4 bases and the J gene lost 1 base, with 15 bases spanning the gap. The CDR3 bases are TGTGCCAGCAGCTCCCCGGACTGGGGAGGCACAGATACGCAGTATTTT. This translates into CASSSPDWGGTDTQYF.

The chain joins TRBV24-1 to TRBJ2-3; a possible D gene is TRBD2 (7 bases). This CDR3 has 13 residues. Trimming pared 10 bases from V and 6 bases from J, leaving 16 bases between. In germline, CDR1 is KGHDR, CDR2 SFDVKD. Here the CDR3 reads CATGGTLEDTQYF. The CDR3 coding sequence is TGTGCCACGGGGGGGACACTTGAGGATACGCAGTATTTT.

This clonotype was detected a few times. The chain employs TRBV5-1 and TRBJ2-4, with 10 bases fitting TRBD2. The better agreement between TRBJ2-5 and the DNA end casts doubt on the J call. The CDR3 runs 15 residues. Germline lookup yields CDR1 SGHRS and CDR2 YFSETQ. In DNA form, the CDR3 reads TGCGCCAGCAGCCCCAATAGCGGGGGGTCGGAGACCCAGTACTTC. Protein sequence: CASSPNSGGSETQYF.

The chain employs TRBV14 and TRBJ1-1; tentative D call: TRBD1 (5 bases). V was cut by 4 bases and J by 0 bases, with 24 bases left in between. Germline V gene data show CDR1 as SGHDN and CDR2 as FVKESK. CDR3 length: 19 amino acids. The CDR3 DNA sequence: TGTGCCAGCAGCCCCAGTTTAAGTACGGTGAGGGGCTTGAACACTGAAGCTTTCTTT. This sequence encodes CASSPSLSTVRGLNTEAFF.

This clonotype is labeled as medium-sized. The chain joins TRBV5-1 to TRBJ2-7; 10 nucleotides line up with TRBD1. With 4 bases clipped from V and 5 bases from J, the junction kept 9 bases outside the gene matches. The CDR3 has 15 residues. The germline V gene encodes CDR1 SGHRS and CDR2 YFSETQ. In DNA, the CDR3 is TGCGCCAGCAGCCCCATGGGACAGGGGTTCAACGAGCAGTACTTC. Amino acid sequence: CASSPMGQGFNEQYF.

CDR3 nucleotide sequence: TGCGCCAGCAGCGTTGACAATGTGGATGAGCAGTTCTTC. This gives the protein CASSVDNVDEQFF. The chain has TRBV5-1 and TRBJ2-1; D unclear. The V end was cut by 4 bases, the J end by 8 bases, with 13 bases between. Germline CDR1 SGHRS, CDR2 YFSETQ. This CDR3 contains 13 residues.